This T cell receptor (beta chain) was recovered during a study of cytomegalovirus exposure and HLA in healthy donors. Primers: 60 Vbeta forward and 13 Jbeta reverse. Generated by immunoSEQ multiplex PCR, the TCRdb table keeps only in-frame clones and is missing some. Of 170,000 or so clones in the sample, 79% are singletons; the top ten hold 0.69%. This CDR3 contains 15 residues. Germline V gene lookup returns CDR1 SGDLS and CDR2 YYNGEE. The V gene lost 3 bases and the J gene lost 6 bases, with 16 bases spanning the gap. The chain is built from TRBV9 and TRBJ2-1; perhaps TRBD1 as D (5 bases). The specimen was PBMCs. This clonotype originated in a woman in her forties in good health and CMV-seronegative. The CDR3 DNA is TGTGCCAGCAGCGGAATAGGACAAAGGGCCAATGAGCAGTTCTTC. Translation: CASSGIGQRANEQFF.